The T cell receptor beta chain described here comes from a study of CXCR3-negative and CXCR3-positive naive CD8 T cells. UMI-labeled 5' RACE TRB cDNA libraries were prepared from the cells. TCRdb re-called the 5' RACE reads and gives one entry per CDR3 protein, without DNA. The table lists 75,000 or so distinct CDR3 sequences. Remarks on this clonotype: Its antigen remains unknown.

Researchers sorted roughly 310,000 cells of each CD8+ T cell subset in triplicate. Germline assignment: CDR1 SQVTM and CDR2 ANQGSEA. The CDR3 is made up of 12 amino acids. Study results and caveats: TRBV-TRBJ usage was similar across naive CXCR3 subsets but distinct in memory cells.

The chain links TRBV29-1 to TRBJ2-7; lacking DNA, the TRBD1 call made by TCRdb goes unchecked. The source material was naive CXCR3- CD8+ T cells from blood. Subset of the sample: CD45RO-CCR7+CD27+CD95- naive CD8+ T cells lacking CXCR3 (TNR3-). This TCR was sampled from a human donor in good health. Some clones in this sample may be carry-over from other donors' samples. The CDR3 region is CSVRRQGYEQYF.